This T cell receptor beta chain was found in a study of PD-1 blockade in classical Hodgkin lymphoma. The study's findings and limits: Possibly reflecting disease activity or prior therapy, repertoire differences have causes that remain undefined.

Clones were sequenced by immunoSEQ multiplex PCR, and TCRdb holds only the in-frame ones, with some missing. Altogether tens of thousands of clones are present, more than 90% being singletons, with the ten largest covering 8%. To note about this clone: Its antigen is unknown.

The CDR3 totals 12 residues. CDR1 is WNHNN and CDR2 is SYGVQD in the germline V gene (reference sequence). Trimming left V 7 bases short and J 5 bases short, with 11 bases between. Time point meaning: cycle 4 day 1 (C4D1), after 6 weeks of nivolumab. Exposure to brentuximab vedotin varied, and each patient had relapsed following autologous stem cell transplantation. The rearrangement uses TRBV10-1 and TRBJ2-5; D is undetermined. This receptor was taken from a human donor with classical Hodgkin lymphoma. Specimen: peripheral blood mononuclear cells (PBMCs), collected before the fourth cycle of nivolumab. CDR3: CASKVGYETQYF. Here the CDR3 DNA reads TGCGCCAGCAAGGTGGGGTATGAGACCCAGTACTTC.